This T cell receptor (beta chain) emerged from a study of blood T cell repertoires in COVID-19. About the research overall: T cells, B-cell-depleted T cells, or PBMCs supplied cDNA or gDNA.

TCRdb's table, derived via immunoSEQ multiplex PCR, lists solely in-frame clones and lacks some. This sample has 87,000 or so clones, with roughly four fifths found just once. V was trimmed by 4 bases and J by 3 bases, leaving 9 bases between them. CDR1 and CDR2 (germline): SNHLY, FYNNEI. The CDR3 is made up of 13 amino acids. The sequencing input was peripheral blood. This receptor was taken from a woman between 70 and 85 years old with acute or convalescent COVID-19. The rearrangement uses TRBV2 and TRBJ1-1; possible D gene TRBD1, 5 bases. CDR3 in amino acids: CASSGQSDTEAFF. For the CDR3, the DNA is TGTGCCAGCAGTGGACAGTCAGACACTGAAGCTTTCTTT. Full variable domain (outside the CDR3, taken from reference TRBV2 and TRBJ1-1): EPEVTQTPSHQVTQMGQEVILRCVPISNHLYFYWYRQILGQKVEFLVSFYNNEISEKSEIFDDQFSVERPDGSNFTLKIRSTKLEDSAMYFCASSGQSDTEAFFGQGTRLTVV.